This passage covers 13 T cell receptor beta chains from one sample sequenced in a study of Tregs in tolerant kidney transplant recipients. The assay was immunoSEQ multiplex PCR, and TCRdb's table has in-frame clones only and misses some. The sample holds about 77,000 clones, roughly 98% seen once. This specimen was CD4+ T cells from blood, taken before the transplant. Receptors were obtained from a human donor who received a combined kidney and bone marrow transplant.

The chain uses TRBV25-1 and TRBJ1-4; a weak D match, TRBD1 (5 bases). Trimming stripped 5 bases from V and 3 bases from J, with 10 bases between. Germline loops: CDR1 MGHDK, CDR2 SYGVNS. This CDR3 is 14 amino acids long. CDR3 in amino acids: CASSMTVANEKLFF. DNA of the CDR3: TGTGCCAGCAGTATGACAGTGGCTAATGAAAAACTGTTTTTT. Combining the CDR3 with reference TRBV25-1 and TRBJ1-4 gives the whole variable domain EADIYQTPRYLVIGTGKKITLECSQTMGHDKMYWYQQDPGMELHLIHYSYGVNSTEKGDLSSESTVSRIRTEHFPLTLESARPSHTSQYLCASSMTVANEKLFFGSGTQLSVL.

This chain joins TRBV4-3 and TRBJ1-3, with D unresolved. The V gene lost 0 bases and the J gene lost 7 bases, with 7 bases spanning the gap. In germline, CDR1 is LGHNA, CDR2 YSLEER. The CDR3 is 13 residues long. The CDR3 is CASSQDAGNTIYF. In nucleotides, the CDR3 is TGCGCCAGCAGCCAAGATGCGGGCAACACCATATATTTT.

J is TRBJ1-1 and V is TRBV19; TRBD1 aligns across 8 bases. V was pared by 3 bases and J by 0 bases, with 3 bases of the junction left unmatched. Germline CDR1 reads LNHDA; CDR2 reads SQIVND (reference sequence). The CDR3 totals 15 residues. The CDR3 bases are TGTGCCAGTAGTATCGACAGGGGTCTGAACACTGAAGCTTTCTTT. Translated, it gives CASSIDRGLNTEAFF.

J is TRBJ2-5 and V is TRBV7-6; 10 nucleotides line up with TRBD2. Trimming removed 1 base from V and 1 base from J; junction bases left unmatched: 0. The CDR3 extends over 15 amino acids. From germline, CDR1 is SGHVS and CDR2 FNYEAQ. This chain's CDR3 is CASSLGLAGQETQYF. CDR3 nucleotides: TGTGCCAGCAGCTTAGGACTAGCGGGCCAAGAGACCCAGTACTTC.

The chain has TRBV5-1 and TRBJ2-5; 7 bases are shared with TRBD2. CDR1 and CDR2 from the germline V gene are SGHRS and YFSETQ. V shed 1 base, J shed 3 bases, and the junction held 9 bases outside the gene matches. This CDR3 has 16 residues. The CDR3 sequence is CASSLWRGGSKETQYF. Here the CDR3 DNA reads TGCGCCAGCAGCTTGTGGAGGGGAGGGAGCAAAGAGACCCAGTACTTC.

This chain connects TRBV11-2 to TRBJ2-5; the D gene is possibly TRBD2 (7 bases). Germline V CDR1 and CDR2: SGHAT, FQNNGV. Trimming left V 2 bases short and J 5 bases short, with 15 bases between. The CDR3 consists of 15 residues. The chain's CDR3 is CASSLRGALGETQYF. CDR3 DNA: TGTGCCAGCAGCTTACGGGGGGCCTTGGGGGAGACCCAGTACTTC.

The rearrangement uses TRBV7-2 and TRBJ2-7; TRBD2 matches 11 bases. The CDR3 is 15 amino acids. The germline V gene has CDR1 SGHTA and CDR2 FQGNSA. V was clipped by 1 base and J by 3 bases; unmatched bases: 2. The CDR3 DNA reads TGTGCCAGCAGCTTAGATCTAGCGGGAGGCTACGAGCAGTACTTC. This sequence encodes CASSLDLAGGYEQYF.

The chain uses TRBV5-6 and TRBJ2-5; the D gene is possibly TRBD1 (5 bases). The germline gives CDR1 SGHDT, CDR2 YYEEEE. The CDR3 covers 13 residues. V lost 5 bases and J lost 2, with 10 bases in between. The CDR3 DNA reads TGTGCCAGCAGACGCGGACAACAAGAGACCCAGTACTTC. Amino acids: CASRRGQQETQYF.

The genes are TRBV27 and TRBJ1-3; D unclear. Trimming removed 6 bases at V and 2 bases at J, with 11 bases between. Germline CDR1 and CDR2: MNHEY and SMNVEV (reference sequence). This CDR3 is 14 amino acids long. CDR3 residues: CASRAEGAGNTIYF. Written as DNA, the CDR3 is TGTGCCAGCAGGGCGGAAGGAGCTGGAAACACCATATATTTT.

The chain employs TRBV25-1 and TRBJ1-3; no clear D. The CDR3 contains 16 residues. Germline assignment: CDR1 MGHDK and CDR2 SYGVNS. The germline V and J ends were trimmed by 5 bases and 0 bases, with 14 bases remaining between them. CDR3 nucleotides: TGTGCCAGCAGTCCCGGGAGGATTCGCTCTGGAAACACCATATATTTT. This sequence encodes CASSPGRIRSGNTIYF. Supplemented by reference TRBV25-1 and TRBJ1-3, the full variable domain reads EADIYQTPRYLVIGTGKKITLECSQTMGHDKMYWYQQDPGMELHLIHYSYGVNSTEKGDLSSESTVSRIRTEHFPLTLESARPSHTSQYLCASSPGRIRSGNTIYFGEGSWLTVV.

The chain couples TRBV7-2 to TRBJ1-1, with TRBD1 as a possible D gene (6 bases). The CDR3 length is 15 residues. V was clipped by 5 bases and J by 4 bases, with 17 bases between them. Germline-derived CDR1 and CDR2 are SGHTA and FQGNSA. CDR3 nucleotides: TGTGCCAGCAGCCTGCCGGGGGGGGGCGGCACTGAAGCTTTCTTT. Translation gives CASSLPGGGGTEAFF.

The V call is TRBV9, the J call TRBJ1-1; D not certain. Germline CDR1 reads SGDLS; CDR2 reads YYNGEE. Trimming removed 4 bases from V and 1 base from J, with 11 bases in between. The CDR3 totals 14 residues. This CDR3 reads CASSRWAGNTEAFF. The CDR3, as DNA: TGTGCCAGCAGCCGGTGGGCGGGGAACACTGAAGCTTTCTTT.

This rearrangement joins TRBV4-3 to TRBJ1-5; D uncertain. The CDR3 runs 17 residues. The germline V gene has CDR1 LGHNA and CDR2 YSLEER. With 0 bases removed from V and 5 bases from J, the gap between germline ends came to 17 bases. The CDR3 DNA is TGCGCCAGCAGCCAAGATTGGCCGACACCGAACTATCAGCCCCAGCATTTT. It specifies CASSQDWPTPNYQPQHF.